This TCR beta chain came from a study of blood T cells in healthy people across ages. Whole-study results and caveats: Higher diversity and more naive CD4+ cells were features of long-lived donors, compared to aged donors.

The CDR3 runs 13 residues. Germline assignment: CDR1 DFQATT and CDR2 SNEGSKA (reference sequence). V dropped 1 base and J dropped 4 bases, with 10 bases sitting between them. Points on this clonotype: No antigen is known for it.

With a J-beta primer mix and a sample-barcoded 5' primer, a second PCR ran about 7 to 12 cycles. The template-switch adaptor, which had 12 random nucleotides, put a tag on each cDNA molecule. Each CDR3 protein gets one entry after TCRdb re-called the 5' RACE reads with MiXCR. The profile covers around 1,600,000 distinct CDR3 sequences, with about 45% appearing a single time and approximately 4.1% taken by the ten largest. Sample: blood. This rearrangement joins TRBV20-1 to TRBJ1-2; D gene ambiguous. This sequence was found in a woman aged 18-29 years in good health. The CDR3 reads CSARGGLVYGYTF. CDR3 DNA sequence: TGCAGTGCTAGAGGAGGACTGGTCTATGGCTACACCTTC.